The present T cell receptor (beta chain) was sequenced within a study of T cells in Graves' hyperthyroidism and ophthalmopathy. This clonotype was observed at least ten times. The antigen remains unidentified. Study-level results: Ophthalmopathy was identified by the model a median 6.5 months ahead of onset.

The CDR3 has 13 amino acids. Losses at the gene ends were 3 bases for V and 10 bases for J; bases not matched to a gene: 6. Germline-derived CDR1 and CDR2 are SGHAT and FQNNGV. Using RNA transcripts as the source, TCR beta CDR3 regions were amplified. RT-PCR in the first round (using the HTBI primer set) targeted the TCR CDR3. Using its own MiXCR run on the multiplex PCR reads, TCRdb lists one record per CDR3 protein. The data show nearly 600,000 distinct CDR3 sequences, about 15% seen once. Used for diagnoses were clinical symptoms, serum thyroxine and TRAb, thyroid ultrasound and orbital computed tomography. Predating any ophthalmopathy symptoms, the blood sample was taken at first hyperthyroidism diagnosis.

The clonotype was recovered from a woman younger than 45 with Graves' hyperthyroidism that later progressed to Graves' ophthalmopathy. Source material: blood. The rearrangement joins TRBV11-2 to TRBJ2-1; 7 nucleotides agree with TRBD2. CDR3 sequence: CASSLGRVGEQFF. The CDR3 coding sequence is TGTGCCAGCAGCTTGGGGAGGGTAGGAGAGCAGTTCTTC.